This entry lists 28 T cell receptor beta chains sequenced from one sample in a study of cytomegalovirus exposure and HLA in healthy donors. A multiplex PCR was run with 60 Vbeta primers and 13 Jbeta primers. Profiled with immunoSEQ multiplex PCR; TCRdb holds only in-frame clones, not every one. The sample lists approximately 190,000 clones, approximately 87% seen once, with 1% to 1.5% in the top ten. Specimen: PBMCs. All receptors come from a man aged 25-45 years in good health and CMV-seronegative.

Details on this clone: Sequence at one end of the junction differs from germline and may be a read error. The gene calls are TRBV7-9 and TRBJ1-1, with 10 bases lining up with TRBD1. This CDR3 has 16 amino acids. Per germline, CDR1 SEHNR and CDR2 FQNEAQ (reference sequence). CDR3 nucleotides: TGTTCCAGCAGCCCCGACAGGGGGCACAAGTCCGCTGAAGCTTTCTTT. Its protein is CSSSPDRGHKSAEAFF.

The chain employs TRBV25-1 and TRBJ2-3, with 7 bases fitting TRBD1. CDR1 and CDR2 from the germline V gene are MGHDK and SYGVNS. V was clipped by 3 bases and J by 1 base; unmatched bases: 10. The CDR3 is 17 amino acids. In DNA form, the CDR3 reads TGTGCCAGCAGTGATCCTGGGACAGTGGTTGGCACAGATACGCAGTATTTT. Its translation: CASSDPGTVVGTDTQYF.

This clone was seen a handful of times. The gene calls are TRBV7-9 and TRBJ1-2, with TRBD1 as a possible D gene (6 bases). CDR1 SEHNR and CDR2 FQNEAQ come from the germline V gene (reference sequence). Trimming removed 10 bases from V and 6 bases from J, with 18 bases in between. There are 13 residues in the CDR3. The CDR3 DNA reads as TGTGCCACCTCGGACAGCGCACTCGATGGCTACACCTTC. Translated, it gives CATSDSALDGYTF.

CDR3 in amino acids: CASLKSGTGGYGYTF. The DNA of the CDR3 is TGTGCCAGCTTAAAGTCCGGGACAGGGGGATATGGCTACACCTTC. The V and J genes are TRBV2 and TRBJ1-2; 11 bases map to TRBD1. Germline loops: CDR1 SNHLY, CDR2 FYNNEI. The CDR3 consists of 15 residues. V was clipped by 8 bases and J by 5 bases; unmatched bases: 10.

This clone was seen a single time. This chain uses TRBV7-2 with TRBJ1-2; 9 bases are a match to TRBD1. Unmatched junction bases numbered 0, after V lost 1 base and J lost 0 bases. Germline loops: CDR1 SGHTA, CDR2 FQGNSA. This CDR3 spans 15 amino acids. The CDR3 DNA reads TGTGCCAGCAGCTTAGGACAGGGGGCTAACTATGGCTACACCTTC. This sequence encodes CASSLGQGANYGYTF.

J is TRBJ2-7 and V is TRBV7-9; the D gene is possibly TRBD1 (7 bases). The CDR3 covers 15 residues. Germline CDR1 reads SEHNR; CDR2 reads FQNEAQ (reference sequence). V shed 1 base and J shed 7 bases, with 17 bases lying between them. CDR3: CASSLVVEGALEQYF. The CDR3 coding sequence is TGTGCCAGCAGCTTAGTGGTGGAGGGGGCGCTGGAGCAGTACTTC.

The V call is TRBV27, the J call TRBJ2-7; D possibly corresponds to TRBD1 (6 bases). The CDR3 sequence is 18 residues long. V dropped 2 bases and J dropped 3 bases, with 23 bases sitting between them. The germline CDR1 and CDR2 sequences are MNHEY and SMNVEV (reference sequence). CDR3 sequence reads: CASSLKALDRITIYEQYF. Written as DNA, the CDR3 is TGTGCCAGCAGTTTAAAGGCCCTCGACAGGATTACCATCTACGAGCAGTACTTC.

This clone was recorded only once. This sequence joins TRBV18 and TRBJ1-4; 9 bases fit TRBD1. The V gene's germline CDR1 is KGHSH and CDR2 LQKENI. V shed 5 bases and J 6 bases; nucleotides not matched to a gene: 7. The CDR3 runs 15 residues. The DNA of the CDR3 is TGTGCCAGCTCAGCCTACAGGGGGCCGGATGAAAAACTGTTTTTT. As protein: CASSAYRGPDEKLFF.

V is TRBV30 and J is TRBJ2-7, with 7 bases that match TRBD2. Germline CDR1 is GTSNPN and CDR2 is SVGIG (reference sequence). Trimming cost V 0 bases and J 6 bases; bases outside gene matches: 5. This CDR3 has 13 amino acids. In DNA form, the CDR3 reads TGTGCCTGGAGTGTAATCGGACTAGGCGAGCAGTACTTC. This codes for CAWSVIGLGEQYF.

The chain is built from TRBV6-4 and TRBJ2-3; a possible D gene is TRBD1 (6 bases). The CDR3 is made up of 14 amino acids. The ends were cut back, 0 bases at V and 4 bases at J, with 8 bases in the middle. Germline lookup yields CDR1 MRHNA and CDR2 SNTAGT. The CDR3 DNA reads as TGTGCCAGCAGTGACTCGGGGGCCGCAGATACGCAGTATTTT. This sequence encodes CASSDSGAADTQYF.

The chain links TRBV5-6 to TRBJ1-1, with D perhaps matching TRBD1 (5 bases). Deletions cut 2 bases from V and 6 bases from J, with 8 bases between. In germline, CDR1 is SGHDT, CDR2 YYEEEE. The length of the CDR3 is 12 residues. In nucleotides, the CDR3 is TGTGCCAGCAGCTTAGCGGGACCTGAAGCTTTCTTT. The encoded protein is CASSLAGPEAFF.

The V gene is TRBV2, the J gene TRBJ2-1; TRBD2 matches 15 bases. CDR3 size: 20 residues. Germline V gene lookup returns CDR1 SNHLY and CDR2 FYNNEI. Trimming removed 5 bases from V and 10 bases from J; junction bases left unmatched: 21. The CDR3 here is CASSFGTGGGLAGGLLEQFF. The CDR3 DNA sequence: TGTGCCAGCAGTTTCGGGACAGGGGGTGGACTAGCGGGAGGGCTCCTGGAGCAGTTCTTC.

J is TRBJ2-1 and V is TRBV15; D is unresolved. Between the trimmed V and J ends, which lost 0 bases and 2 bases, there was a span of 8 bases. Germline V gene data show CDR1 as LNHNV and CDR2 as YYDKDF (reference sequence). The CDR3 is 15 residues long. The CDR3 loop is CATSRDGAAYNEQFF. The CDR3, as DNA: TGTGCCACCAGCAGAGATGGAGCTGCCTACAATGAGCAGTTCTTC.

The DNA for the CDR3 is TGTGCCACCAGCAGAGATGAGGGGGGGCGCGGGAGGCAACTCCGGCGTAAGCAGTTCTTC. Its protein is CATSRDEGGRGRQLRRKQFF. V usage is TRBV15 and J usage is TRBJ2-1, with 8 bases lining up with TRBD2. With 0 bases clipped from V and 11 bases from J, the junction kept 24 bases outside the gene matches. This CDR3 is built from 20 residues. Germline V lookup: CDR1 LNHNV, CDR2 YYDKDF (reference sequence). Full variable domain (remainder filled in from reference TRBV15 and TRBJ2-1): DAMVIQNPRYQVTQFGKPVTLSCSQTLNHNVMYWYQQKSSQAPKLLFHYYDKDFNNEADTPDNFQSRRPNTSFCFLDIRSPGLGDTAMYLCATSRDEGGRGRQLRRKQFFGPGTRLTVL.

The chain recombines TRBV4-2 with TRBJ1-2; D unresolved. CDR3 length: 14 residues. Trimming cost V 0 bases and J 4 bases, with 9 bases left between them. Germline CDR1 LGHNA, CDR2 YNFKEQ. The CDR3 loop reads CASSQDVQVYGYTF. The DNA of the CDR3 is TGTGCCAGCAGCCAAGATGTGCAGGTCTATGGCTACACCTTC.

This chain joins TRBV4-2 and TRBJ2-2; no firm D call. Between the trimmed V and J ends, which lost 1 base and 7 bases, there was a span of 7 bases. This CDR3 region has 13 residues. Germline V CDR1 and CDR2: LGHNA, YNFKEQ. CDR3 loop: CASSQVGVGELFF. In nucleotides, the CDR3 is TGTGCCAGCAGCCAAGTCGGAGTCGGGGAGCTGTTTTTT.

The V call is TRBV28, the J call TRBJ2-1; 7 nucleotides match TRBD2. V shed 4 bases, J shed 0 bases, and the junction held 9 bases outside the gene matches. Per the germline V gene, CDR1 is MDHEN and CDR2 is SYDVKM. The CDR3 consists of 17 residues. The CDR3 nucleotides are TGTGCCAGCAGTTCCCTCGCGGGAGACGGCTCCTACAATGAGCAGTTCTTC. Amino acids: CASSSLAGDGSYNEQFF.

The chain has TRBV6-5 and TRBJ2-1, with D perhaps matching TRBD1 (5 bases). Germline lookup yields CDR1 MNHEY and CDR2 SVGAGI. V lost 0 bases and J 5 bases, leaving 11 bases between the germline ends. CDR3 size: 15 residues. CDR3: CASSYSFRAHNEQFF. As DNA, the CDR3 is TGTGCCAGCAGTTACTCTTTCAGGGCCCACAATGAGCAGTTCTTC.

This chain connects TRBV5-1 to TRBJ1-3; TRBD1 aligns across 8 bases. Germline CDR1 and CDR2: SGHRS and YFSETQ. With 4 bases clipped from V and 0 bases from J, the junction kept 6 bases outside the gene matches. CDR3 size: 16 residues. Here the CDR3 reads CASSRTGMSSGNTIYF. As DNA, the CDR3 is TGCGCCAGCAGCCGGACAGGGATGAGCTCTGGAAACACCATATATTTT.

The V and J genes are TRBV19 and TRBJ1-1; D might be TRBD1 (5 bases). Germline-derived CDR1 and CDR2 are LNHDA and SQIVND (reference sequence). V lost 3 bases and J lost 1, with 9 bases in between. This CDR3 comprises 14 residues. CDR3 sequence (DNA): TGTGCCAGTAGTATCAGGGTTGGGAACACTGAAGCTTTCTTT. Translated, it gives CASSIRVGNTEAFF.

This chain links TRBV28 with TRBJ2-2; TRBD1 might be the D (5 bases). CDR1 is MDHEN, CDR2 SYDVKM, per germline. V shed 7 bases and J shed 1 base, with 16 bases lying between them. The CDR3 contains 16 residues. CDR3 DNA sequence: TGTGCCAGCACCTCCGCTGGGGCAGAGAACACCGGGGAGCTGTTTTTT. Amino acid sequence: CASTSAGAENTGELFF.

The chain couples TRBV5-1 to TRBJ2-3, with 8 bases aligning to TRBD2. This CDR3 is built from 15 residues. The junction had 10 bases not matched to a gene; V was cut back by 4 bases and J by 6 bases. Germline V CDR1 and CDR2: SGHRS, YFSETQ. The CDR3 protein is CASSPGGTNLDTQYF. CDR3 coding DNA: TGCGCCAGCAGCCCGGGAGGGACTAACCTCGATACGCAGTATTTT.

This chain uses TRBV7-6 with TRBJ2-2; the D gene is possibly TRBD2 (5 bases). Germline V gives CDR1 SGHVS, CDR2 FNYEAQ. The CDR3 has 17 amino acids. The germline V and J ends were trimmed by 3 bases and 1 base, with 15 bases remaining between them. The CDR3: CASSFIILSGNTGELFF. The CDR3 bases are TGTGCCAGCAGCTTTATCATATTAAGCGGGAACACCGGGGAGCTGTTTTTT. Full variable domain (remainder filled in from reference TRBV7-6 and TRBJ2-2): GAGVSQSPRYKVTKRGQDVALRCDPISGHVSLYWYRQALGQGPEFLTYFNYEAQQDKSGLPNDRFSAERPEGSISTLTIQRTEQRDSAMYRCASSFIILSGNTGELFFGEGSRLTVL.

The gene calls are TRBV6-5 and TRBJ2-7; D remains ambiguous. The ends were cut back, 4 bases at V and 3 bases at J, with 16 bases in the middle. This CDR3 has 15 amino acids. Germline V gene lookup returns CDR1 MNHEY and CDR2 SVGAGI. CDR3 in amino acids: CASSLSNLQSYEQYF. CDR3 nucleotide sequence: TGTGCCAGCAGTTTATCCAATTTACAGAGCTACGAGCAGTACTTC.

V gene TRBV7-2 combines with J gene TRBJ1-2; D remains ambiguous. The V end was cut by 2 bases, the J end by 2 bases, with 9 bases between. The CDR3 length is 14 residues. In germline, CDR1 is SGHTA, CDR2 FQGNSA. The CDR3 spells CASSLNRDNYGYTF. CDR3 DNA: TGTGCCAGCAGCTTAAACAGAGACAACTATGGCTACACCTTC.

V gene TRBV29-1 combines with J gene TRBJ2-1; 7 bases line up with TRBD1. Germline lookup yields CDR1 SQVTM and CDR2 ANQGSEA. This CDR3 is built from 11 residues. CDR3 region: CRAGGRDEQFF. CDR3 nucleotide sequence: TGCAGGGCAGGGGGACGCGATGAGCAGTTCTTC.

V usage is TRBV29-1 and J usage is TRBJ2-2, with D possibly matching TRBD1 (5 bases). This CDR3 region has 16 residues. The V gene lost 1 base and the J gene lost 5 bases, with 17 bases spanning the gap. CDR1 is SQVTM, CDR2 ANQGSEA, per germline. The CDR3 loop reads CSVEVHMDIRTGELFF. The DNA of the CDR3 is TGCAGCGTTGAAGTTCATATGGACATCAGGACCGGGGAGCTGTTTTTT.

V gene TRBV7-2 combines with J gene TRBJ2-7; maybe TRBD2 (6 bases). V dropped 5 bases and J dropped 3 bases, with 11 bases sitting between them. Germline loops: CDR1 SGHTA, CDR2 FQGNSA. The CDR3 extends over 13 amino acids. DNA of the CDR3: TGTGCCAGCAGCGCGGGACGGAACTACGAGCAGTACTTC. It specifies CASSAGRNYEQYF. Full variable domain (rest looked up from reference TRBV7-2 and TRBJ2-7): GAGVSQSPSNKVTEKGKDVELRCDPISGHTALYWYRQSLGQGLEFLIYFQGNSAPDKSGLPSDRFSAERTGGSVSTLTIQRTQQEDSAVYLCASSAGRNYEQYFGPGTRLTVT.